The clone carrying this T cell receptor beta chain was detected once. The CDR3 contains 12 residues. Germline CDR1 and CDR2: WSHSY and SAAADI. Trimming cost V 10 bases and J 10 bases; bases outside gene matches: 13. This sample was included in a study of blood T cell repertoires in COVID-19. TCRdb's copy holds only in-frame clones and misses some; the assay was immunoSEQ multiplex PCR. The top ten hold about 4.6% of the sample, which has around 100,000 clones, about 90% seen once. The chain is built from TRBV10-2 and TRBJ2-7, with 7 positions matching TRBD2. The TCR originated in a human donor in a cohort sampled during active COVID-19. The specimen sequenced was peripheral blood. The CDR3, as DNA: TGCGCCACTTCCGGGACTACCTATCCTCAGTACTTC. Translation: CATSGTTYPQYF.